This record covers a single T cell receptor (beta chain). The source of the sample is a study of blood T cell repertoires in COVID-19. Study context: Acute-phase and convalescent COVID-19 samples originated in the United States, Italy and Spain. T cells, B-cell-depleted T cells, or PBMCs provided the cDNA or gDNA that served as material.

Per the original data handling: Cell counts per sample came from amplifying reference gene primers. Using immunoSEQ multiplex PCR, the repertoire was profiled, and TCRdb retains in-frame clones only, with some absent. V and J calls plus clone size are reproduced from that table; the DNA served to infer D and trimming. Of a few hundred thousand clones listed, around 92% were seen once; the top ten hold over 1%. The germline V gene has CDR1 LNHDA and CDR2 SQIVND (reference sequence). The CDR3 length is 14 residues. V shed 2 bases and J shed 2 bases, with 9 bases lying between them. The rearrangement uses TRBV19 and TRBJ2-5; D is ambiguous. Sequencing input: peripheral blood. This receptor was identified in a man between 35 and 55 years old with acute or convalescent COVID-19. The CDR3 loop is CASSITLRQETQYF. Here the CDR3 DNA reads TGTGCCAGTAGTATAACGCTGCGGCAAGAGACCCAGTACTTC.